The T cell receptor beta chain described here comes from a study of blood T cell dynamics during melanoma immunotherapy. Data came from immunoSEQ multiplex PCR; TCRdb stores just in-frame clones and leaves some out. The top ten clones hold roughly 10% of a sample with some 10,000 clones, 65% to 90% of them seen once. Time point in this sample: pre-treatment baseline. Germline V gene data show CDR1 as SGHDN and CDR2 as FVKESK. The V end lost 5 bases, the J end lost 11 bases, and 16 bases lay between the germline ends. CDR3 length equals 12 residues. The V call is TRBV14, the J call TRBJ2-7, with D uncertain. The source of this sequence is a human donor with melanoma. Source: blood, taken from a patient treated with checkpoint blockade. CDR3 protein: CASSDLAGRKYF. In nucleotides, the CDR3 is TGTGCCAGCAGCGACCTGGCCGGCCGGAAGTACTTC.